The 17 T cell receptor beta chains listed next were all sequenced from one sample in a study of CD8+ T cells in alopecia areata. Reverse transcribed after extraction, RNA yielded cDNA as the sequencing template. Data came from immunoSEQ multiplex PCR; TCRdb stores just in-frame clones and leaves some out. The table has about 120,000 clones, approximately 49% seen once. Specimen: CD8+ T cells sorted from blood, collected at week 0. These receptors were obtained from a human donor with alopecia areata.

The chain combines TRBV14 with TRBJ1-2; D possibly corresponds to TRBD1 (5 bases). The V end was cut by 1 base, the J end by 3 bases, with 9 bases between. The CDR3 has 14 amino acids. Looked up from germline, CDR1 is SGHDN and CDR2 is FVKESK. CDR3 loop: CASSQVEQDYGYTF. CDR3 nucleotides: TGTGCCAGCAGCCAAGTCGAACAGGACTATGGCTACACCTTC.

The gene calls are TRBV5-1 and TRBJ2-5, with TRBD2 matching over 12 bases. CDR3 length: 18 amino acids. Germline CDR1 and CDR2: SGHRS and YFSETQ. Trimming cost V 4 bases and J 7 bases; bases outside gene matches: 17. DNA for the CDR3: TGCGCCAGCAGCATAAGTCTACTAGCGGGGGGCGCCACGGGGACCCAGTACTTC. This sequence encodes CASSISLLAGGATGTQYF.

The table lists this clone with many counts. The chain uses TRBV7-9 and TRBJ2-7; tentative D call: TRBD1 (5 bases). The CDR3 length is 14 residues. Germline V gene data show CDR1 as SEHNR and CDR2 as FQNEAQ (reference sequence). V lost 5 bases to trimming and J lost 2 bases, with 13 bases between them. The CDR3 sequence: CASSAVPGPYEQYF. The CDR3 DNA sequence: TGTGCCAGCAGCGCGGTCCCAGGGCCCTACGAGCAGTACTTC.

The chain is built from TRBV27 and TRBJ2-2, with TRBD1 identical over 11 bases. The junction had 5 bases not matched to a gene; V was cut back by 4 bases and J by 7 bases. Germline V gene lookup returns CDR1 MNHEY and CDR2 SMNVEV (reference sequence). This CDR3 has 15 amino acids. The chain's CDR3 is CASSSGTGGIGELFF. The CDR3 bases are TGTGCCAGCAGTTCTGGGACAGGGGGGATCGGGGAGCTGTTTTTT.

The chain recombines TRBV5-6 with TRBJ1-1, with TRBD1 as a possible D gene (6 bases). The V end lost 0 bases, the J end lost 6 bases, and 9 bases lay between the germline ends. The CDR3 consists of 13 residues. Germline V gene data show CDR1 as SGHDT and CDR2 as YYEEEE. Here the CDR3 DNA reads TGTGCCAGCAGCTTGGCCAGGGGAGCTGAAGCTTTCTTT. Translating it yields CASSLARGAEAFF. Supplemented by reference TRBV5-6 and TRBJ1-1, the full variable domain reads DAGVTQSPTHLIKTRGQQVTLRCSPKSGHDTVSWYQQALGQGPQFIFQYYEEEERQRGNFPDRFSGHQFPNYSSELNVNALLLGDSALYLCASSLARGAEAFFGQGTRLTVV.

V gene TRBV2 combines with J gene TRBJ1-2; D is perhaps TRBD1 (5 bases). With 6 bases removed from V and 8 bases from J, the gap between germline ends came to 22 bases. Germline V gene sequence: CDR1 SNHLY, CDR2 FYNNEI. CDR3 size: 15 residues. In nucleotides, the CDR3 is TGTGCCAGCAGGTCTGGGGGGTCTCTTGTCTACGGCTACACCTTC. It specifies CASRSGGSLVYGYTF.

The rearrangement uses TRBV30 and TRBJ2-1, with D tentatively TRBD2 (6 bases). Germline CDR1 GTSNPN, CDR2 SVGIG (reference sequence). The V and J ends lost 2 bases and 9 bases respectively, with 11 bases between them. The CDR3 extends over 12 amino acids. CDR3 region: CAWSSLGGEQFF. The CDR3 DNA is TGTGCCTGGAGTTCACTGGGGGGTGAGCAGTTCTTC. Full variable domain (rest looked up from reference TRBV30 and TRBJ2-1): SQTIHQWPATLVQPVGSPLSLECTVEGTSNPNLYWYRQAAGRGLQLLFYSVGIGQISSEVPQNLSASRPQDRQFILSSKKLLLSDSGFYLCAWSSLGGEQFFGPGTRLTVL.

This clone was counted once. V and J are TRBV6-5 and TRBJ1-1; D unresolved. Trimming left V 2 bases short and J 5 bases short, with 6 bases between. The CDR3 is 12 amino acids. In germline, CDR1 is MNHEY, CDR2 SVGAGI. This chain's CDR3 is CASSYGLTEAFF. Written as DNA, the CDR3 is TGTGCCAGCAGTTACGGCCTAACTGAAGCTTTCTTT.

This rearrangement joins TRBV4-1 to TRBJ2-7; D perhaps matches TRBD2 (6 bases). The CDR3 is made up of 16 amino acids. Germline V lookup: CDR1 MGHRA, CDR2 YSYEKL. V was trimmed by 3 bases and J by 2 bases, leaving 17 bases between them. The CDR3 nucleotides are TGCGCCAGCAGCCACCGTGAAGGAGGGTCCGCCTACGAGCAGTACTTC. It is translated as CASSHREGGSAYEQYF.

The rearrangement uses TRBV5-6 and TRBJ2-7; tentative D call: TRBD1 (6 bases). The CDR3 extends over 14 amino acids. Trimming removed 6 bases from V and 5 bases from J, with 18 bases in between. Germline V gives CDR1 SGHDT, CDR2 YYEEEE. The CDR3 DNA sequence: TGTGCCAGCACACCTCCGGACAGCCCCCACGAGCAGTACTTC. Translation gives CASTPPDSPHEQYF.

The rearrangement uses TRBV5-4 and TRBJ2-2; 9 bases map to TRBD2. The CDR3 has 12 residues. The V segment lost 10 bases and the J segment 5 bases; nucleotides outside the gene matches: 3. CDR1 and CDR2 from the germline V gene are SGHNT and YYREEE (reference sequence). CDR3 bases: TGTGCCCACGCGGGGGGGACCGGGGAGCTGTTTTTT. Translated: CAHAGGTGELFF.

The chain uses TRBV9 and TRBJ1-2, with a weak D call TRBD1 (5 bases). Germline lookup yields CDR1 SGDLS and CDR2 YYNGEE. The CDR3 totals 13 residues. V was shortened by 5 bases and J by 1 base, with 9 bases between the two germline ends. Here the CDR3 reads CASRAGGNYGYTF. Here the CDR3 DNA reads TGTGCCAGCAGAGCTGGGGGTAACTATGGCTACACCTTC.

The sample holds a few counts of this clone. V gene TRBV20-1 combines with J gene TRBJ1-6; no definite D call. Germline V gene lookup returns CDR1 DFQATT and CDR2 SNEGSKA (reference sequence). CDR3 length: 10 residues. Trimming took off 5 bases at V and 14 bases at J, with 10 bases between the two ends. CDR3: CSARPVALHF. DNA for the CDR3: TGCAGTGCTCGCCCCGTCGCCCTCCACTTT.

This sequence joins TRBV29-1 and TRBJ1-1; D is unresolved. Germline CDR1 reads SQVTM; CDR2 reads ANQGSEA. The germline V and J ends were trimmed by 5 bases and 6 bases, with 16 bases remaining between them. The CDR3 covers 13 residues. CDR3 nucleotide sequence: TGCAGCGTTAACTCCGACCTGACACCTGAAGCTTTCTTT. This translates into CSVNSDLTPEAFF.

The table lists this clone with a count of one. CDR3 loop: CASSGGQGSYEQYF. CDR3 bases: TGTGCCAGCAGCGGGGGACAGGGGAGTTACGAGCAGTACTTC. The chain joins TRBV9 to TRBJ2-7; 10 bases fit TRBD1. The CDR3 is 14 residues long. The V segment lost 3 bases and the J segment 4 bases; nucleotides outside the gene matches: 4. Looked up from germline, CDR1 is SGDLS and CDR2 is YYNGEE. Using reference TRBV9 and TRBJ2-7 for the parts outside the CDR3, the full variable domain is DSGVTQTPKHLITATGQRVTLRCSPRSGDLSVYWYQQSLDQGLQFLIQYYNGEERAKGNILERFSAQQFPDLHSELNLSSLELGDSALYFCASSGGQGSYEQYFGPGTRLTVT.

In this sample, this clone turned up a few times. CDR3 sequence reads: CASSPGTPQQYF. Here the CDR3 DNA reads TGTGCCAGCAGCCCCGGGACTCCTCAACAGTACTTC. The rearrangement uses TRBV6-1 and TRBJ2-7, with a tentative D call TRBD2 (6 bases). The CDR3 is 12 amino acids. From germline, CDR1 is MNHNS and CDR2 SASEGT. With 6 bases removed from V and 10 bases from J, the gap between germline ends came to 16 bases.

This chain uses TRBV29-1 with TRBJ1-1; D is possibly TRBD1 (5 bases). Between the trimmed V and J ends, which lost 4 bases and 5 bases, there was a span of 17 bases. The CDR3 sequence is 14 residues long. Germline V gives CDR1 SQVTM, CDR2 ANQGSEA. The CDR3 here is CSVVTDDRGTEAFF. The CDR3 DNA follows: TGCAGCGTTGTGACCGATGACCGGGGGACTGAAGCTTTCTTT.